A selection of T cell receptor beta chains follows, all from one sample in a study of vaccination and CD4 T cells after COVID-19. TCRdb reanalysed the PCR reads using MiXCR and keeps one entry per CDR3 protein. Of about 11,000 distinct CDR3 sequences in the sample, about 50% were seen once. The antigens of these receptors remain unknown. The sample taken for sequencing was CD4+ T cells from blood, cultured in vitro. Receptors were obtained from a human donor who had recovered from COVID-19. Both conserved end residues are part of each CDR3. A D gene is named only where the DNA matches it firmly. Size values are once, few and many counts, or a class for expanded clones, and some rows have none.

CDR3 DNA: TGTGCCAGCAACTCACAGGGGACCCAATCGGATACGCAGTATTTT
CDR3 protein: CASNSQGTQSDTQYF
V gene: TRBV5-4
clone size: .
D gene: TRBD1
J gene: TRBJ2-3

CDR3 DNA: TGTGCCATCAGTGAGGGATTGCTAGGGAGAGGCTATGGCTACACCTTC
CDR3 protein: CAISEGLLGRGYGYTF
V gene: TRBV10-3
clone size: .
D gene: .
J gene: TRBJ1-2

CDR3 DNA: TGTGCCAGCAGTGCAGGGACGTGGGAGACCCAGTACTTC
CDR3 protein: CASSAGTWETQYF
V gene: TRBV2
clone size: .
D gene: .
J gene: TRBJ2-5

CDR3 DNA: TGTGCCAGCAGCCAACCCGGGACAGGGGGGAGAGCTTTCTTT
CDR3 protein: CASSQPGTGGRAFF
V gene: TRBV6-1
clone size: .
D gene: TRBD1
J gene: TRBJ1-1

CDR3 DNA: TGTGCCACGAGCAGGGACAGGGGAGATACGCAGTATTTT
CDR3 protein: CATSRDRGDTQYF
V gene: TRBV7-7
clone size: .
D gene: TRBD1
J gene: TRBJ2-3

CDR3 DNA: TGTGCCAGCAGCGAGACTAGCGGGGGGGAGCCAGATACGCAGTATTTT
CDR3 protein: CASSETSGGEPDTQYF
V gene: TRBV6-1
clone size: .
D gene: TRBD2
J gene: TRBJ2-3

CDR3 DNA: TGTGCCAGCAGTTTCGGGGGGATCTATGGCTACACCTTC
CDR3 protein: CASSFGGIYGYTF
V gene: TRBV12-3/TRBV12-4
clone size: .
D gene: .
J gene: TRBJ1-2

CDR3 DNA: TGCAGTGCTCCAAACGGGACACCATATTCTCTTGGACGTGGCACTGAAGCTTTCTTT
CDR3 protein: CSAPNGTPYSLGRGTEAFF
V gene: TRBV20-1
clone size: .
D gene: .
J gene: TRBJ1-1

CDR3 DNA: TGCAGTGCTAGAGATCCGGGTAGAGGGGGGAATGAGCAGTTCTTC
CDR3 protein: CSARDPGRGGNEQFF
V gene: TRBV20-1
clone size: .
D gene: .
J gene: TRBJ2-1

CDR3 DNA: TGTGCCAGCAGCTCCGGACAGGGGTCCCTCACTGGAAACACCATATATTTT
CDR3 protein: CASSSGQGSLTGNTIYF
V gene: TRBV6-1
clone size: .
D gene: TRBD1
J gene: TRBJ1-3

CDR3 DNA: TGCAGTGCTAAGGGACAGGGAAACGCCAAAAACATTCAGTACTTC
CDR3 protein: CSAKGQGNAKNIQYF
V gene: TRBV20-1
clone size: .
D gene: TRBD1
J gene: TRBJ2-4

CDR3 DNA: TGCGCCAGCAGCTACGACAGCTATGGCTACACCTTC
CDR3 protein: CASSYDSYGYTF
V gene: TRBV5-1
clone size: .
D gene: .
J gene: TRBJ1-2

CDR3 DNA: TGTGCCAGCAGTGAGGGAGGGACCCAGTACTTC
CDR3 protein: CASSEGGTQYF
V gene: TRBV2
clone size: .
D gene: .
J gene: TRBJ2-5

CDR3 DNA: TGTGCCAGCTCACCCCGAGCGGGAGGGGGCAATCAGCCCCAGCATTTT
CDR3 protein: CASSPRAGGGNQPQHF
V gene: TRBV18
clone size: .
D gene: .
J gene: TRBJ1-5

CDR3 DNA: TGTGCCAGCAGTTTGGGGGTCTCTAGCAATCAGCCCCAGCATTTT
CDR3 protein: CASSLGVSSNQPQHF
V gene: TRBV27
clone size: few
D gene: .
J gene: TRBJ1-5

CDR3 DNA: TGTGCCAGTAACCACCAAGCTACGGGTCAGCCCCAGCATTTT
CDR3 protein: CASNHQATGQPQHF
V gene: TRBV19
clone size: few
D gene: .
J gene: TRBJ1-5